This is a list of T cell receptor beta chains from one sample in a study of blood T cell repertoires in COVID-19. TCRdb's table, derived via immunoSEQ multiplex PCR, lists solely in-frame clones and lacks some. This table has under 250,000 clones, 85% to 90% appearing once. Sequencing input: PBMCs or T cells enriched from blood (not recorded which). All receptors derive from a man between 35 and 55 years old who had recovered from COVID-19. CDR3s include the opening cysteine and the closing phenylalanine or tryptophan. The D gene is left open where the match is weak. The listing skips clone size in some rows; elsewhere it reads once, few, many or a size class.

D	V	J	size	CDR3	DNA
NA	TRBV30	TRBJ1-2	NA	CAWSTASDYTF	TGTGCCTGGAGTACTGCCTCTGACTACACCTTC
TRBD1	TRBV7-2	TRBJ1-5	once	CASSRTGRSNQPQHF	TGTGCCAGCAGCCGGACAGGGAGGAGCAATCAGCCCCAGCATTTT
NA	TRBV13	TRBJ1-2	NA	CASSLGGDIYNYGYTF	TGTGCCAGCAGCTTAGGGGGGGACATTTACAACTATGGCTACACCTTC
NA	TRBV30	TRBJ2-2	NA	CAWKIEGNTGELFF	TGTGCCTGGAAGATTGAGGGGAACACCGGGGAGCTGTTTTTT
NA	TRBV7-8	TRBJ1-2	NA	CASTPGRDYGYTF	TGTGCCAGCACCCCTGGCAGGGACTATGGCTACACCTTC
TRBD1	TRBV30	TRBJ1-5	NA	CAWNKQGDNQPQHF	TGTGCCTGGAATAAACAGGGGGACAATCAGCCCCAGCATTTT
NA	TRBV27	TRBJ1-4	NA	CASWTGTGGEKLFF	TGTGCCAGCTGGACCGGGACCGGAGGGGAAAAACTGTTTTTT
NA	TRBV7-9	TRBJ2-1	NA	CASSPPGAGSYNEQFF	TGTGCCAGCAGCCCTCCCGGGGCGGGATCCTACAATGAGCAGTTCTTC
NA	TRBV11-3	TRBJ2-1	once	CASSLVGSYNEQFF	TGTGCCAGCAGCTTAGTTGGTAGCTATAATGAGCAGTTCTTC
NA	TRBV11-2	TRBJ2-7	NA	CASSSNSYEQYF	TGTGCCAGCAGTTCAAACTCCTACGAGCAGTACTTC
NA	TRBV5-1	TRBJ1-3	NA	CASSVGEHSGNTIYF	TGCGCCAGCAGCGTAGGGGAACACTCTGGAAACACCATATATTTT
NA	TRBV7-3	TRBJ2-1	NA	CASSFGGLYNEQFF	TGTGCCAGCAGCTTTGGTGGGCTTTACAATGAGCAGTTCTTC
TRBD1	TRBV5-1	TRBJ1-6	NA	CASSPGTGTFSPLHF	TGCGCCAGCAGCCCGGGGACAGGAACATTCTCACCCCTCCACTTT
TRBD1	TRBV5-1	TRBJ2-2	NA	CASEGTGLTGELFF	TGCGCCAGCGAAGGGACAGGGCTAACCGGGGAGCTGTTTTTT
TRBD1	TRBV19	TRBJ1-2	NA	CASSPWDRGLGTF	TGTGCCAGTAGTCCATGGGACAGAGGGCTGGGAACCTTC
NA	TRBV10-1	TRBJ2-5	NA	CASSGHRGGETQYF	TGCGCCAGCAGTGGTCACAGGGGAGGTGAGACCCAGTACTTC
TRBD1	TRBV7-6	TRBJ1-2	NA	CASSGRGTGIFNYGYTF	TGTGCCAGCAGCGGGCGGGGGACAGGAATATTTAACTATGGCTACACCTTC
NA	TRBV5-6	TRBJ2-7	NA	CASSFPGFYEQYF	TGTGCCAGCAGCTTTCCAGGGTTTTACGAGCAGTACTTC
NA	TRBV2	TRBJ1-5	NA	CASSDEEVGNQPQHF	TGTGCCAGCAGTGACGAAGAGGTGGGCAATCAGCCCCAGCATTTT
NA	TRBV6-4	TRBJ1-1	NA	CASSRDVDTEAFF	TGTGCCAGCAGTAGAGATGTCGACACTGAAGCTTTCTTT
TRBD1	TRBV11-3	TRBJ2-2	NA	CASSLGQGKTGELFF	TGTGCCAGCAGCCTCGGACAGGGAAAGACCGGGGAGCTGTTTTTT
NA	TRBV24-1	TRBJ2-1	few	CATSDPGTQNNEQFF	TGTGCCACCAGTGATCCCGGGACACAAAACAATGAGCAGTTCTTC
NA	TRBV7-2	TRBJ2-7	NA	CASRLPSGHEQYF	TGTGCCAGCAGACTACCCTCAGGGCACGAGCAGTACTTC
TRBD2	TRBV7-9	TRBJ2-4	NA	CASSPMASGGAKNIQYF	TGTGCCAGCAGCCCAATGGCCAGCGGGGGAGCCAAAAACATTCAGTACTTC
NA	TRBV5-1	TRBJ2-5	once	CASSLPRGQETQYF	TGCGCCAGCAGCTTGCCCCGGGGGCAAGAGACCCAGTACTTC
NA	TRBV4-2	TRBJ2-7	once	CASSRTPGAYEQYF	TGTGCCAGCAGCCGGACTCCGGGGGCCTACGAGCAGTACTTC
NA	TRBV5-1	TRBJ2-7	NA	CASKDSPQSYEQYF	TGCGCCAGTAAGGACAGCCCCCAATCCTACGAGCAGTACTTC
NA	TRBV7-6	TRBJ2-2	NA	CASSLGVFLAPNTGELFF	TGTGCCAGCAGCTTAGGCGTGTTCCTAGCGCCGAACACCGGGGAGCTGTTTTTT
NA	TRBV3-1/TRBV3-2	TRBJ1-5	NA	CASSQDRGSAPNQPQHF	TGTGCCAGCAGCCAAGATAGGGGGAGCGCACCTAATCAGCCCCAGCATTTT
NA	TRBV6-5	TRBJ1-2	NA	CASSRGTLGNYGYTF	TGTGCCAGCAGCCGCGGGACCCTTGGAAACTATGGCTACACCTTC
NA	TRBV27	TRBJ1-1	NA	CASRRGGGSPEAFF	TGTGCCAGCAGGCGAGGGGGGGGCAGCCCCGAAGCTTTCTTT
NA	TRBV28	TRBJ2-6	NA	CASTSEAGANVLTF	TGTGCCAGCACGTCCGAGGCTGGGGCCAACGTCCTGACTTTC
NA	TRBV4-1	TRBJ2-6	NA	CASSQQSGANVLTF	TGCGCCAGCAGCCAGCAGTCAGGGGCCAACGTCCTGACTTTC
TRBD2	TRBV4-1	TRBJ2-1	NA	CASSLGGGFYNEQFF	TGCGCCAGCAGCCTCGGGGGGGGATTCTACAATGAGCAGTTCTTC
TRBD1	TRBV18	TRBJ1-2	NA	CASSARQGASYGYTF	TGTGCCAGCTCAGCACGACAGGGTGCGAGCTACGGCTACACCTTC
NA	TRBV25-1	TRBJ2-3	NA	CASSEYQGLGTDTQYF	TGTGCCAGCAGTGAATATCAGGGCCTGGGGACAGATACGCAGTATTTT
NA	TRBV5-1	TRBJ2-2	NA	CASSRGLSNTGELFF	TGCGCCAGCAGCAGGGGACTGTCCAACACCGGGGAGCTGTTTTTT
TRBD1	TRBV2	TRBJ1-4	NA	CASSTGQGGMKFLFF	TGTGCCAGCAGTACTGGACAGGGAGGAATGAAATTCCTGTTTTTT
TRBD2	TRBV3-1/TRBV3-2	TRBJ2-3	NA	CASSQTSGRAGDTQYF	TGTGCCAGCAGCCAAACTAGCGGGAGGGCCGGGGATACGCAGTATTTT
NA	TRBV30	TRBJ2-2	NA	CAWATGLGNTGELFF	TGTGCCTGGGCTACAGGTCTTGGGAACACCGGGGAGCTGTTTTTT
TRBD1	TRBV19	TRBJ2-7	NA	CASSLWTGDYEQYF	TGTGCCAGTAGTCTTTGGACAGGCGACTACGAGCAGTACTTC
TRBD2	TRBV5-8	TRBJ2-3	NA	CASSSLMAGVLDTQYF	TGTGCCAGCAGCTCGCTAATGGCGGGAGTTTTAGATACGCAGTATTTT